Shown below are 2 T cell receptor beta chains from a single sample sequenced in a study of CD8 T cells in ankylosing spondylitis. TCRdb fed the 5' RACE reads into MiXCR, producing one record per CDR3 protein. The data show under 200,000 distinct CDR3 sequences, with approximately 13% seen just once and about 10% held by the top ten. The sequenced sample consisted of blood, either unsorted or a sorted T cell fraction (not recorded which). The receptor set was obtained from a female donor with ankylosing spondylitis or in good health (not recorded which).

This clonotype was seen repeatedly, ten times or more. The rearrangement uses TRBV5-1 and TRBJ2-3, with D possibly matching TRBD2 (5 bases). The CDR3 covers 14 residues. Trimming shortened V by 0 bases and J by 1 base, and 6 bases separated the two germline ends. From germline, CDR1 is SGHRS and CDR2 YFSETQ. CDR3 loop: CASSLGAGTDTQYF. DNA of the CDR3: TGCGCCAGCAGCTTGGGAGCGGGCACAGATACGCAGTATTTT.

This clonotype was counted ten times or more. The J gene is TRBJ1-1, the V gene TRBV21-1. TRBV21-1 is described as a pseudogene. CDR3 length: 15 residues. In DNA, the CDR3 is TGTGCCAGCAGCAATCGCGTAACAAGGAACACTGAAGCTTTCTTT. Protein product: CASSNRVTRNTEAFF.